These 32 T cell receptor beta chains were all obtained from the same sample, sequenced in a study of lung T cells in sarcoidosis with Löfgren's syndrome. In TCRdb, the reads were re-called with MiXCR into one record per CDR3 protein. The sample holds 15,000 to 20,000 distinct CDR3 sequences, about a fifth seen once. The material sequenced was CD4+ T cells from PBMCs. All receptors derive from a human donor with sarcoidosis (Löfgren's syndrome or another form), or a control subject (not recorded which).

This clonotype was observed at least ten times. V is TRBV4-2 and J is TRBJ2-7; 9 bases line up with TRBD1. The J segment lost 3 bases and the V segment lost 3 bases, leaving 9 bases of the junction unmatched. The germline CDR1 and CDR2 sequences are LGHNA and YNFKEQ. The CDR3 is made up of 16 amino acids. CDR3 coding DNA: TGTGCCAGCAGCCACTACGGGACAGGGATTCTCTACGAGCAGTACTTC. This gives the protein CASSHYGTGILYEQYF.

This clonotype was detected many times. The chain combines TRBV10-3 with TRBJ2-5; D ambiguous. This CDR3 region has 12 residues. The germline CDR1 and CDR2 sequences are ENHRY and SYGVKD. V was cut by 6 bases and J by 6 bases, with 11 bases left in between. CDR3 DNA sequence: TGTGCCATCAGGGGTGAGATGAAGACCCAGTACTTC. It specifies CAIRGEMKTQYF.

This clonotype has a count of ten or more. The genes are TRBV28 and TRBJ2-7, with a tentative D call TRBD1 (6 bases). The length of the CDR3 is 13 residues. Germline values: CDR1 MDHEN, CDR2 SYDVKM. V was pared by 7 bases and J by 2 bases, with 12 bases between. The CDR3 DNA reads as TGTGCCAGCACCGGGACATCTCCCTACGAGCAGTACTTC. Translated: CASTGTSPYEQYF.

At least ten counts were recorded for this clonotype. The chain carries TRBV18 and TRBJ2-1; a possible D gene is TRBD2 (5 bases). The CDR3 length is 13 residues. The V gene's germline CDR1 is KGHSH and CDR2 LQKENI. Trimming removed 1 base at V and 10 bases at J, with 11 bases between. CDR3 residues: CASSPRETGEQFF. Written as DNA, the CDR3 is TGTGCCAGCTCACCACGGGAGACTGGAGAGCAGTTCTTC.

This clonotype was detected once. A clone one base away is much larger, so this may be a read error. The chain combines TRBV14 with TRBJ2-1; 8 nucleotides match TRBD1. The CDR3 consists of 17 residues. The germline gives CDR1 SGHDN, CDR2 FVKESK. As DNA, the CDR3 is TGTGCCGGCAGCCCACTGCGACAGGGGCCGAATTACAATGAGCAGTTCTTC. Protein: CAGSPLRQGPNYNEQFF.

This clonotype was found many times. In nucleotides, the CDR3 is TGTGCCAGCCAAGGGACGCGAAAAGAGACCCAGTACTTC. Translated: CASQGTRKETQYF. The chain recombines TRBV28 with TRBJ2-5; D might be TRBD1 or TRBD2, each matching 5 bases. The V and J ends lost 8 bases and 3 bases respectively, with 13 bases between them. The CDR3 sequence is 13 residues long. Germline V gene sequence: CDR1 MDHEN, CDR2 SYDVKM.

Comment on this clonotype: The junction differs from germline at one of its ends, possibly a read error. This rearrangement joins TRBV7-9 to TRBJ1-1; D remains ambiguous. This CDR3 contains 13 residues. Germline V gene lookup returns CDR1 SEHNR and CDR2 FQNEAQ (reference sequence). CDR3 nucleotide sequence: TGTGCCAGCAGTGACGGGAAGAACACTGAAGCCCTCTTT. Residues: CASSDGKNTEALF. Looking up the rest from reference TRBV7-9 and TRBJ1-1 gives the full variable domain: DTGVSQNPRHKITKRGQNVTFRCDPISEHNRLYWYRQTLGQGPEFLTYFQNEAQLEKSRLLSDRFSAERPKGSFSTLEIQRTEQGDSAMYLCASSDGKNTEALFGQGTRLTVV.

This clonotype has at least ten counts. In DNA form, the CDR3 reads TGTGCCAGCATCCCCCCGGGCAAGGGCAATGAGCAGTTCTTC. Translation gives CASIPPGKGNEQFF. The J gene is TRBJ2-1, the V gene TRBV7-8; D is undetermined. This CDR3 spans 14 amino acids. Germline CDR1 is SGHVS and CDR2 is FQNEAQ. V was clipped by 7 bases and J by 6 bases, with 16 bases between them.

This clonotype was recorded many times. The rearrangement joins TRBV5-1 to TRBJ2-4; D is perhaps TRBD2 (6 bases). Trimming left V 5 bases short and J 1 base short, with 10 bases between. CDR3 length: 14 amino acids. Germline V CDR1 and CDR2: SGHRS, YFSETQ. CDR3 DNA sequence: TGCGCCAGCAGTCTAGGAGGGGCCAAAAACATTCAGTACTTC. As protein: CASSLGGAKNIQYF.

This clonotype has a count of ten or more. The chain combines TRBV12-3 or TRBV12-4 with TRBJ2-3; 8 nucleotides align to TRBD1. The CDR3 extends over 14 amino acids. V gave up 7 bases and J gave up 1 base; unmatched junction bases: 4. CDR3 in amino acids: CASKGQGGTDTQYF. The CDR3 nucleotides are TGTGCCAGCAAAGGACAGGGCGGCACAGATACGCAGTATTTT.

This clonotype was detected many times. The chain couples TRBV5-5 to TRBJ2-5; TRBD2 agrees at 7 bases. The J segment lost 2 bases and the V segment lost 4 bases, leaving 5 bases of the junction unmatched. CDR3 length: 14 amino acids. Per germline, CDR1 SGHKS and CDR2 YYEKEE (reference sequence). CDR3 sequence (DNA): TGTGCCAGCAGCCCTGGGGGGGGACAAGAGACCCAGTACTTC. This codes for CASSPGGGQETQYF. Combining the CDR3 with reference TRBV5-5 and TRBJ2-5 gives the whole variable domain DAGVTQSPTHLIKTRGQQVTLRCSPISGHKSVSWYQQVLGQGPQFIFQYYEKEERGRGNFPDRFSARQFPNYSSELNVNALLLGDSALYLCASSPGGGQETQYFGPGTRLLVL.

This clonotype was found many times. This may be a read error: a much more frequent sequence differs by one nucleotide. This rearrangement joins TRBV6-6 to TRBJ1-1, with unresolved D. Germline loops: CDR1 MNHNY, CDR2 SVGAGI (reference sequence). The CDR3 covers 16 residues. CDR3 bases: TGTGCCAGCAGTTACTCCCGGCACCTGGTGAACACTGAAGCTCTCTTT. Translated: CASSYSRHLVNTEALF.

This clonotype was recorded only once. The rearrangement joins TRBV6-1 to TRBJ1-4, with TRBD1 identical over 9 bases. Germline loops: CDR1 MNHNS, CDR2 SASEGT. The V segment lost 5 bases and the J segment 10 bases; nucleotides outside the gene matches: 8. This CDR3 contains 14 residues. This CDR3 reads CASSPQGACGKLFF. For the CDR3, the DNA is TGTGCCAGCAGTCCACAGGGGGCATGTGGAAAACTGTTTTTT.

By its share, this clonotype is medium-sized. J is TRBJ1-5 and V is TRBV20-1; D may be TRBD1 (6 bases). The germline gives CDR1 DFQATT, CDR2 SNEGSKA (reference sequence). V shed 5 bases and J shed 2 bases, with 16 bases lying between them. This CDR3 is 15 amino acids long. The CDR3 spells CSAYSPQGGNQPQHF. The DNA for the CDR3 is TGCAGTGCTTACTCCCCACAGGGAGGCAATCAGCCCCAGCATTTT.

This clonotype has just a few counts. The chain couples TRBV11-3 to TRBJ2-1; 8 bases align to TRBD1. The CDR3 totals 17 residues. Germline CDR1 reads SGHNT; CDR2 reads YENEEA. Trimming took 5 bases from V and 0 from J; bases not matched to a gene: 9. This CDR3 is CASSARTGQSSYNEQFF. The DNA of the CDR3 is TGTGCCAGCAGCGCGAGGACAGGGCAGAGCTCCTACAATGAGCAGTTCTTC.

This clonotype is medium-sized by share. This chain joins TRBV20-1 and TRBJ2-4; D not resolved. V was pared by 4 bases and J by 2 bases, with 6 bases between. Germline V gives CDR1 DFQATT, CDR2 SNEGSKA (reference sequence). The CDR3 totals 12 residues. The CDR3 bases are TGCAGTGCTAAACCATCCAAAAACATTCAGTACTTC. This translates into CSAKPSKNIQYF.

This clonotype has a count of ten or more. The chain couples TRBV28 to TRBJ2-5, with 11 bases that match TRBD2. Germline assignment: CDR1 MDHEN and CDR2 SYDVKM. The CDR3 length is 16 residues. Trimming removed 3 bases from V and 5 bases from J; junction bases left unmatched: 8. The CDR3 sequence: CASSFVAGGPGETQYF. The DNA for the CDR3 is TGTGCCAGCAGTTTTGTAGCGGGAGGGCCGGGGGAGACCCAGTACTTC.

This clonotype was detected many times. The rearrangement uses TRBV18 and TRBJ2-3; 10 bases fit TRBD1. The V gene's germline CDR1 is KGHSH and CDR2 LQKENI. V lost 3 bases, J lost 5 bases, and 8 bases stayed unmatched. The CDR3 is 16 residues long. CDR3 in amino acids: CASSPTGGAGGDTQYF. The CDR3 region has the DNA TGTGCCAGCTCACCGACAGGGGGCGCCGGTGGAGATACGCAGTATTTT.

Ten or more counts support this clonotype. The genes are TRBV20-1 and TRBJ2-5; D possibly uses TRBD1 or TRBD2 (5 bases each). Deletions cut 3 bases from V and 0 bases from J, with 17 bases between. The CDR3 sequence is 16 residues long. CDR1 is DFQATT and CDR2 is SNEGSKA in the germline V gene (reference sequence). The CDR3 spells CSARATGRQYQETQYF. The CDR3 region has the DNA TGCAGTGCTAGGGCAACGGGGCGACAATACCAAGAGACCCAGTACTTC.

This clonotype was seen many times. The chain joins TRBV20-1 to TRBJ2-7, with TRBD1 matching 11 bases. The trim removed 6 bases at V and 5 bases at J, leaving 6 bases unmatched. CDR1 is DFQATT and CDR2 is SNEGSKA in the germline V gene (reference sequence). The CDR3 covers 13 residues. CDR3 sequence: CSALGTGGNEQYF. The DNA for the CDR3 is TGCAGTGCGCTCGGGACAGGGGGGAACGAGCAGTACTTC.

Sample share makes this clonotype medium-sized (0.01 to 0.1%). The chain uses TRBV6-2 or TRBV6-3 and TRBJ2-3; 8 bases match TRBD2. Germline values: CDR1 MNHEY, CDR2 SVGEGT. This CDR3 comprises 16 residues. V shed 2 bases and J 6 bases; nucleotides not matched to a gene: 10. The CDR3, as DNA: TGTGCCAGCAGTTACCCCCAAGCGGGGGTAACGGATACGCAGTATTTT. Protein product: CASSYPQAGVTDTQYF.

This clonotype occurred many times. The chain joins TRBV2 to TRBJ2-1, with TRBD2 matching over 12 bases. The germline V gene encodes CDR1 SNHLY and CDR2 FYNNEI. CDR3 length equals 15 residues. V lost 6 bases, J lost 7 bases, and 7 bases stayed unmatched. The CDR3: CASRKTSGSSNEQFF. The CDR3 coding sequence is TGTGCCAGCAGGAAGACTAGCGGGAGTTCAAATGAGCAGTTCTTC.

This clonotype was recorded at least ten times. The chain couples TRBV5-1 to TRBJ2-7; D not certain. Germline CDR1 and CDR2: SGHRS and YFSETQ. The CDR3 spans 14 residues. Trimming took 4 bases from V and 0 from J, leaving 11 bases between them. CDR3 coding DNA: TGCGCCAGCAGCCATGGCAGGAGCTCCTACGAGCAGTACTTC. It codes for CASSHGRSSYEQYF.

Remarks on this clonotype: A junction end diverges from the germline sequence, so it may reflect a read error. As DNA, the CDR3 is TGTGTCAGCAGTTTGGGGCCAGGGGGAGGCACCGAAGCTTTCTTT. Translating gives CVSSLGPGGGTEAFF. The chain couples TRBV28 to TRBJ1-1, with 7 bases identical to TRBD1. Germline values: CDR1 MDHEN, CDR2 SYDVKM. This CDR3 is built from 15 residues. The complete variable domain, with remaining parts taken from reference TRBV28 and TRBJ1-1, reads DVKVTQSSRYLVKRTGEKVFLECVQDMDHENMFWYRQDPGLGLRLIYFSYDVKMKEKGDIPEGYSVSREKKERFSLILESASTNQTSMYLCVSSLGPGGGTEAFFGQGTRLTVV.

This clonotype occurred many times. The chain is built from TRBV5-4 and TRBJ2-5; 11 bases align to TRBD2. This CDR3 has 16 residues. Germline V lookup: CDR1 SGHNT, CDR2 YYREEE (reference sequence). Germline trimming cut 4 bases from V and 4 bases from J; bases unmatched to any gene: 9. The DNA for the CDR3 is TGTGCCAGCAGCGCCCCCCTAGCGGGAGGTCGAGAGACCCAGTACTTC. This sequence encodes CASSAPLAGGRETQYF.

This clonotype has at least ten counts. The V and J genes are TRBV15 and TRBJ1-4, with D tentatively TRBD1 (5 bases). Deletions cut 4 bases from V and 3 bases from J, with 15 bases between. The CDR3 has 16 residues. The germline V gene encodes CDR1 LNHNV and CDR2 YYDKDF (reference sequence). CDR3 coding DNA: TGTGCCACCAGCAATGCCGACCCGGGGGCTAATGAAAAACTGTTTTTT. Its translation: CATSNADPGANEKLFF.

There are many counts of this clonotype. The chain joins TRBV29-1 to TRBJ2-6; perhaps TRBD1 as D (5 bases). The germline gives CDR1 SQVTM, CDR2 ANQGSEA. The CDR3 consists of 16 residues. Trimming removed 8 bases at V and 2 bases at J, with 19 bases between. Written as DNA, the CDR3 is TGCAGCCCCCGACATCCTCAGGGCCCTGGGGCCAACGTCCTGACTTTC. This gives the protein CSPRHPQGPGANVLTF.

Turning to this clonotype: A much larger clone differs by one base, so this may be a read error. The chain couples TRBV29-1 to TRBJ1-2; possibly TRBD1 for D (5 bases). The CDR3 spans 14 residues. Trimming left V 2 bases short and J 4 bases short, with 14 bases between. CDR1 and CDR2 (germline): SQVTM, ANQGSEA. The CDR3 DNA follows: TGCAGCGTTGAAAGTGGGAGGGGAACCTATGGCTACACCTTC. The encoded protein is CSVESGRGTYGYTF.

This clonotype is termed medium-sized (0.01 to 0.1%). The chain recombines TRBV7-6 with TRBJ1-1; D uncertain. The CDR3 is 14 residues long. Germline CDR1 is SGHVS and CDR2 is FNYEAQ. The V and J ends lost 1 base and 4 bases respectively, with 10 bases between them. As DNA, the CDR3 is TGTGCCAGCAGCTTAGACCAAGGCGGCACTGAAGCTTTCTTT. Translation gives CASSLDQGGTEAFF.

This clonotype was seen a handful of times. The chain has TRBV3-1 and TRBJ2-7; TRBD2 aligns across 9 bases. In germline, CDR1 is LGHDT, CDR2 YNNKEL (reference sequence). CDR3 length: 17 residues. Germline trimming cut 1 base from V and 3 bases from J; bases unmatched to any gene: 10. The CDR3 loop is CASSQGGAGGPLYEQYF. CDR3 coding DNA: TGTGCCAGCAGCCAAGGAGGAGCGGGGGGCCCCCTCTACGAGCAGTACTTC.

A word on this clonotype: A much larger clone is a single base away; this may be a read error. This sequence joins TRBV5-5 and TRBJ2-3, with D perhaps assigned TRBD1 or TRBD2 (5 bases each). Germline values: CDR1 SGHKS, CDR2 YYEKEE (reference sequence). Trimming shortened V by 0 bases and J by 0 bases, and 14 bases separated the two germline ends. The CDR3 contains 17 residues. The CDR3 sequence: CASSLVPGTSSTDTQYF. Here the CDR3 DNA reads TGTGCCAGCAGCTTGGTGCCAGGGACCTCTAGCACAGATACGCAGTATTTT. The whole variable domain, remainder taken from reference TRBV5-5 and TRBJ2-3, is DAGVTQSPTHLIKTRGQQVTLRCSPISGHKSVSWYQQVLGQGPQFIFQYYEKEERGRGNFPDRFSARQFPNYSSELNVNALLLGDSALYLCASSLVPGTSSTDTQYFGPGTRLTVL.

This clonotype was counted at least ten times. CDR3 nucleotides: TGTGCCAGCAGCAGTCCCGGGACTAGCGGGGGGCACTCCTACAATGAGCAGTTCTTC. It yields the protein CASSSPGTSGGHSYNEQFF. The chain joins TRBV28 to TRBJ2-1, with 15 nucleotides matching TRBD2. Germline V gene sequence: CDR1 MDHEN, CDR2 SYDVKM. Unmatched junction bases numbered 9, after V lost 6 bases and J lost 0 bases. CDR3 size: 19 residues. The full variable domain, in which reference TRBV28 and TRBJ2-1 provide the parts outside the CDR3, is DVKVTQSSRYLVKRTGEKVFLECVQDMDHENMFWYRQDPGLGLRLIYFSYDVKMKEKGDIPEGYSVSREKKERFSLILESASTNQTSMYLCASSSPGTSGGHSYNEQFFGPGTRLTVL.